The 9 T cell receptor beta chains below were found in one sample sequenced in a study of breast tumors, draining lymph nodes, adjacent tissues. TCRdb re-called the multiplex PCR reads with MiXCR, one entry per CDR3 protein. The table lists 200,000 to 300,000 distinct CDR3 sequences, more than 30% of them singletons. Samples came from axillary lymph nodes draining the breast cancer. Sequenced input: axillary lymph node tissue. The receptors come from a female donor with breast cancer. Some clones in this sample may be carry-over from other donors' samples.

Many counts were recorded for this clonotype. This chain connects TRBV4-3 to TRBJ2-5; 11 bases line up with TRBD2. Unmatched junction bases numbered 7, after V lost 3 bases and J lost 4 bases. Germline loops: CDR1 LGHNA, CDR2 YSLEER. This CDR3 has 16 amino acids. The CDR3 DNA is TGCGCCAGCAGCCAGGACATAGCGGGAGGGGTAGAGACCCAGTACTTC. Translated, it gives CASSQDIAGGVETQYF.

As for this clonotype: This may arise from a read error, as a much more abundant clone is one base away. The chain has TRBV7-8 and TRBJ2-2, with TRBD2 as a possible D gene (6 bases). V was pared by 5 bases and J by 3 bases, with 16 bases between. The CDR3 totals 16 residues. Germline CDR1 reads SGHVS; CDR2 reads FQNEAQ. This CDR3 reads CASSLRRGLDTGELFF. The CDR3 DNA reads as TGTGCCAGCAGCCTTCGACGGGGGTTGGACACCGGGGAGCTGTTTTTT.

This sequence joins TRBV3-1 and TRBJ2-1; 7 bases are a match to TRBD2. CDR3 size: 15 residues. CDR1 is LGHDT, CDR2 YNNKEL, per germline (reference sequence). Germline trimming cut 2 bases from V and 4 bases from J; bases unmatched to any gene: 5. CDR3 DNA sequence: TGTGCCAGCAGCCAATCTAGCGGAGGGTACAATGAGCAGTTCTTC. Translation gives CASSQSSGGYNEQFF.

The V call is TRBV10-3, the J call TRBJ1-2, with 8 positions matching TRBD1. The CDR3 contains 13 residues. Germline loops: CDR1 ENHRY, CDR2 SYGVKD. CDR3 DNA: TGTGCTAGAGATTCGGGACAGGTTCGTGGCTACACCTTC. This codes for CARDSGQVRGYTF.

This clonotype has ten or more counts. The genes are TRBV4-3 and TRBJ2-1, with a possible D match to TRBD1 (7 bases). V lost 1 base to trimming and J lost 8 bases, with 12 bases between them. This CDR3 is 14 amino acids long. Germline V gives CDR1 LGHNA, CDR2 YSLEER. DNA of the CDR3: TGCGCCAGCAGCCAAGGCGTCAGGGGGGATGAGCAGTTCTTC. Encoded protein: CASSQGVRGDEQFF.

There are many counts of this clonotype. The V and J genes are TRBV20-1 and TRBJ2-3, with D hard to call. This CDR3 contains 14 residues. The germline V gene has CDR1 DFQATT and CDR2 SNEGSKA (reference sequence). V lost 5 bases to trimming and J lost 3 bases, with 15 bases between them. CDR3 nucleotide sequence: TGCAGTGCTGACACAAGTCGGCGGACAGATACGCAGTATTTT. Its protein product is CSADTSRRTDTQYF.

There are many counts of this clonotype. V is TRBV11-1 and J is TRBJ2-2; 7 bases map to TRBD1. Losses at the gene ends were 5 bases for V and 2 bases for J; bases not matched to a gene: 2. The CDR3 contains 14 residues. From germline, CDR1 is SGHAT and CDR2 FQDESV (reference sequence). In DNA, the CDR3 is TGTGCCAGCAGCCGGGACAGTAACACCGGGGAGCTGTTTTTT. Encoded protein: CASSRDSNTGELFF.

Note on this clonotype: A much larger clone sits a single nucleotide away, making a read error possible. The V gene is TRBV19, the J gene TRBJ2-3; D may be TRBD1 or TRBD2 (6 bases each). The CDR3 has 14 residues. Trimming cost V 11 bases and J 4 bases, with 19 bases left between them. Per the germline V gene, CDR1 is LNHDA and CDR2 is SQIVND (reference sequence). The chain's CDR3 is CAGGPRGRADTQYF. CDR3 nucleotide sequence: TGTGCCGGCGGCCCCCGGGGGCGTGCAGATACGCAGTATTTT.

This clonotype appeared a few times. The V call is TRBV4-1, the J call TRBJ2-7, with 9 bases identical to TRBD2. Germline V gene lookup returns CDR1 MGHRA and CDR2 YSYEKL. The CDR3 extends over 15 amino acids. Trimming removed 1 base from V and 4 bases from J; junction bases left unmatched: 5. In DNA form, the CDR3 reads TGCGCCAGCAGCCAAGCCCTAGCGGGAAGGTACGAGCAGTACTTC. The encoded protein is CASSQALAGRYEQYF.